The 26 T cell receptor beta chains below all came from one sample that was sequenced in a study of OX40 agonist ivuxolimab in advanced cancers. The table came from immunoSEQ multiplex PCR; TCRdb's copy has only in-frame clones and leaves some out. This sample has about 45,000 clones; around 90% occur once, and the top ten carry under 20%. This specimen was CD4+ or CD8+ T cells sorted from blood, taken in a trial of the OX40 agonist ivuxolimab. These receptor sequences come from an adult with an advanced solid tumor such as melanoma, head and neck, liver or kidney cancer.

J is TRBJ2-7 and V is TRBV13; possible D gene TRBD2, 5 bases. V was cut by 6 bases and J by 7 bases, with 13 bases left in between. The CDR3 consists of 12 residues. The germline V gene has CDR1 PRHDT and CDR2 FYEKMQ (reference sequence). This chain's CDR3 is CASRSVGEEQYF. Here the CDR3 DNA reads TGTGCCAGCAGATCGGTGGGAGAGGAGCAGTACTTC. The entire variable domain, with the rest obtained from reference TRBV13 and TRBJ2-7, is as follows: AAGVIQSPRHLIKEKRETATLKCYPIPRHDTVYWYQQGPGQDPQFLISFYEKMQSDKGSIPDRFSAQQFSDYHSELNMSSLELGDSALYFCASRSVGEEQYFGPGTRLTVT.

V gene TRBV27 combines with J gene TRBJ1-6; D gene uncertain. The CDR3 is made up of 12 amino acids. Germline CDR1 reads MNHEY; CDR2 reads SMNVEV (reference sequence). Trimming pared 1 base from V and 7 bases from J, leaving 2 bases between. The CDR3 spells CASSLLNSPLHF. The DNA of the CDR3 is TGTGCCAGCAGTTTATTGAATTCACCCCTCCACTTT.

The J gene is TRBJ1-3, the V gene TRBV28, with D unresolved. CDR1 MDHEN and CDR2 SYDVKM come from the germline V gene. The CDR3 is 15 amino acids. Trimming took 8 bases from V and 2 from J, leaving 16 bases between them. The CDR3 loop is CASGHERAPGNTIYF. CDR3 bases: TGTGCCAGCGGCCACGAGAGGGCTCCTGGAAACACCATATATTTT.

Turning to this clone: One end of the junction is discordant with germline, which a read error may explain. The CDR3 nucleotides read TGTGCCAGCAGCGCTAGCGGGAGGGCCGGGGAGACCCAATACTTC. Its protein is CASSASGRAGETQYF. The rearrangement links TRBV7-9 to TRBJ2-5; 12 bases are a match to TRBD2. The CDR3 length is 15 residues. CDR1 is SEHNR, CDR2 FQNEAQ, per germline (reference sequence).

This clone was observed a single time. V and J are TRBV9 and TRBJ2-3; D remains ambiguous. This CDR3 region has 15 residues. Deletions cut 2 bases from V and 0 bases from J, with 10 bases between. Germline-derived CDR1 and CDR2 are SGDLS and YYNGEE. Here the CDR3 DNA reads TGTGCCAGCAGCGTTGGGGTGACTAGCACAGATACGCAGTATTTT. This codes for CASSVGVTSTDTQYF.

The chain couples TRBV6-5 to TRBJ1-5; D call uncertain. This CDR3 contains 11 residues. Germline CDR1 MNHEY, CDR2 SVGAGI. Trimming stripped 10 bases from V and 4 bases from J, with 8 bases between. As DNA, the CDR3 is TGTGCCACGAAGGGTAATCAGCCCCAGCATTTT. Its protein product is CATKGNQPQHF.

The gene calls are TRBV5-6 and TRBJ1-1; perhaps TRBD1 as D (5 bases). Germline V gives CDR1 SGHDT, CDR2 YYEEEE. V was clipped by 5 bases and J by 1 base, with 18 bases between them. The CDR3 length is 16 residues. The DNA of the CDR3 is TGTGCCAGCAGAGGTGGCATGGGGCTGGGGAACACTGAAGCTTTCTTT. The encoded protein is CASRGGMGLGNTEAFF. Using reference TRBV5-6 and TRBJ1-1 for the parts outside the CDR3, the full variable domain is DAGVTQSPTHLIKTRGQQVTLRCSPKSGHDTVSWYQQALGQGPQFIFQYYEEEERQRGNFPDRFSGHQFPNYSSELNVNALLLGDSALYLCASRGGMGLGNTEAFFGQGTRLTVV.

This chain connects TRBV30 to TRBJ1-4, with D unclear. The germline CDR1 and CDR2 sequences are GTSNPN and SVGIG (reference sequence). Trimming removed 0 bases from V and 8 bases from J, with 10 bases in between. This CDR3 is built from 13 residues. Here the CDR3 reads CAWSVRIGEKLFF. CDR3 in DNA: TGTGCCTGGAGTGTAAGGATTGGGGAAAAACTGTTTTTT. Drawing the rest from reference TRBV30 and TRBJ1-4, the complete variable domain is SQTIHQWPATLVQPVGSPLSLECTVEGTSNPNLYWYRQAAGRGLQLLFYSVGIGQISSEVPQNLSASRPQDRQFILSSKKLLLSDSGFYLCAWSVRIGEKLFFGSGTQLSVL.

The rearrangement uses TRBV2 and TRBJ1-2, with D unresolved. CDR3 length equals 10 residues. Trimming removed 3 bases at V and 7 bases at J, with 3 bases between. Germline assignment: CDR1 SNHLY and CDR2 FYNNEI. The CDR3 nucleotides read TGTGCCAGCAGTGACATTGGCTACACCTTC. This gives the protein CASSDIGYTF.

The chain employs TRBV29-1 and TRBJ2-7; possible D gene TRBD2, 5 bases. Germline V CDR1 and CDR2: SQVTM, ANQGSEA. CDR3 size: 12 residues. Trimming left V 0 bases short and J 3 bases short, with 6 bases between. CDR3 coding DNA: TGCAGCGTTGAAGAAAGCGGCTACGAGCAGTACTTC. This gives the protein CSVEESGYEQYF.

This chain connects TRBV27 to TRBJ2-5; TRBD2 matches at 12 bases. Per germline, CDR1 MNHEY and CDR2 SMNVEV (reference sequence). V gave up 5 bases and J gave up 5 bases; unmatched junction bases: 9. CDR3 size: 16 residues. The CDR3 protein is CASSPLTSGGGETQYF. For the CDR3, the DNA is TGTGCCAGCAGTCCTTTGACTAGCGGGGGCGGGGAGACCCAGTACTTC.

This clone qualifies as medium-sized. This chain uses TRBV27 with TRBJ2-1; D may match TRBD1 or TRBD2 (5 bases each). This CDR3 contains 13 residues. Germline lookup yields CDR1 MNHEY and CDR2 SMNVEV (reference sequence). V gave up 9 bases and J gave up 8 bases, with 17 bases separating them. The CDR3 sequence is CASGPTRGDEQFF. CDR3 DNA sequence: TGTGCCAGTGGACCGACGAGGGGTGATGAGCAGTTCTTC.

V is TRBV5-1 and J is TRBJ2-2; D is ambiguous. The CDR3 loop spans 14 amino acids. V dropped 4 bases and J dropped 10 bases, with 17 bases sitting between them. Germline V gene sequence: CDR1 SGHRS, CDR2 YFSETQ. The CDR3 reads CASSPPSRLEELFF. DNA of the CDR3: TGCGCCAGCAGCCCGCCGAGTAGGTTAGAGGAGCTGTTTTTT.

V usage is TRBV29-1 and J usage is TRBJ2-7, with D maybe TRBD2 (5 bases). This CDR3 comprises 14 residues. Per the germline V gene, CDR1 is SQVTM and CDR2 is ANQGSEA. Trimming pared 4 bases from V and 6 bases from J, leaving 19 bases between. CDR3 nucleotide sequence: TGCAGCGTTGTCGGTAGCGAGGGAATGGGCGAGCAGTACTTC. It translates to CSVVGSEGMGEQYF.

V is TRBV25-1 and J is TRBJ1-5, with TRBD1 identical over 8 bases. V lost 3 bases and J lost 7; bases outside the gene matches: 8. In germline, CDR1 is MGHDK, CDR2 SYGVNS. The CDR3 consists of 15 residues. This chain's CDR3 is CASSDRDRLEQPQHF. The CDR3, as DNA: TGTGCCAGCAGTGACCGGGACAGGTTAGAACAGCCCCAGCATTTT.

The gene calls are TRBV29-1 and TRBJ1-2, with D uncertain. CDR1 SQVTM and CDR2 ANQGSEA come from the germline V gene. V lost 2 bases and J 8 bases, leaving 15 bases between the germline ends. There are 13 residues in the CDR3. CDR3 loop: CSVESPGLSGYTF. DNA of the CDR3: TGCAGCGTTGAAAGTCCGGGGTTAAGCGGCTACACCTTC.

This clone has only one observation. The rearrangement links TRBV28 to TRBJ2-7, with 10 positions matching TRBD1. The ends lost 5 bases at V and 3 bases at J; junction bases unmatched: 10. This CDR3 contains 16 residues. Per the germline V gene, CDR1 is MDHEN and CDR2 is SYDVKM. This chain's CDR3 is CASSPSPGQGNYEQYF. CDR3 DNA: TGTGCCAGCAGTCCTTCCCCGGGACAGGGGAACTACGAGCAGTACTTC.

V and J are TRBV19 and TRBJ2-1, with TRBD1 matching 9 bases. Germline-derived CDR1 and CDR2 are LNHDA and SQIVND (reference sequence). The junction had 9 bases not matched to a gene; V was cut back by 5 bases and J by 1 base. The CDR3 covers 17 residues. This CDR3 reads CASSWGQGELSYNEQFF. CDR3 coding DNA: TGTGCCAGTAGTTGGGGACAGGGCGAATTATCCTACAATGAGCAGTTCTTC.

This clone was recorded a few times. Here the CDR3 reads CASSMAEPSNQPQHF. Here the CDR3 DNA reads TGTGCCAGTAGTATGGCCGAGCCGAGCAATCAGCCCCAGCATTTT. V is TRBV19 and J is TRBJ1-5; D call uncertain. This CDR3 is built from 15 residues. Germline V gene lookup returns CDR1 LNHDA and CDR2 SQIVND (reference sequence). V shed 3 bases and J shed 1 base, with 10 bases lying between them.

The chain carries TRBV5-6 and TRBJ1-3, with a tentative D call TRBD1 (5 bases). CDR1 is SGHDT and CDR2 is YYEEEE in the germline V gene. The CDR3 is made up of 16 amino acids. V gave up 1 base and J gave up 0 bases, with 11 bases separating them. CDR3 protein: CASSLSGGRSGNTIYF. The CDR3 bases are TGTGCCAGCAGCTTGTCGGGGGGACGCTCTGGAAACACCATATATTTT.

The chain is built from TRBV15 and TRBJ2-7, with D possibly TRBD2 on 6 matching bases. In germline, CDR1 is LNHNV, CDR2 YYDKDF (reference sequence). The length of the CDR3 is 15 residues. Trimming took off 1 base at V and 0 bases at J, with 10 bases between the two ends. CDR3 DNA: TGTGCCACCAGCAGAGCCCGCGGGACCTCCTACGAGCAGTACTTC. It codes for CATSRARGTSYEQYF.

The gene calls are TRBV7-2 and TRBJ1-3, with TRBD1 matching 7 bases. The CDR3 consists of 14 residues. Germline values: CDR1 SGHTA, CDR2 FQGNSA. The J segment lost 4 bases and the V segment lost 1 base, leaving 1 base of the junction unmatched. Here the CDR3 DNA reads TGTGCCAGCAGCTTAGTGGGACAGGGAAACACCATATATTTT. Its translation: CASSLVGQGNTIYF.

This sequence joins TRBV7-2 and TRBJ2-7; D is ambiguous. The germline CDR1 and CDR2 sequences are SGHTA and FQGNSA. The CDR3 is 15 residues long. Trimming took 2 bases from V and 3 from J, leaving 14 bases between them. Here the CDR3 DNA reads TGTGCCAGCAGCTTAATAACAACGGTGCTCTACGAGCAGTACTTC. Amino acids: CASSLITTVLYEQYF.

The chain recombines TRBV4-2 with TRBJ1-5; D not resolved. The CDR3 runs 15 residues. The V end lost 1 base, the J end lost 4 bases, and 11 bases lay between the germline ends. The germline V gene has CDR1 LGHNA and CDR2 YNFKEQ. CDR3 loop: CASSQADGPNQPQHF. CDR3 sequence (DNA): TGTGCCAGCAGCCAAGCGGACGGACCGAATCAGCCCCAGCATTTT.

CDR3 residues: CASSHELAGDPKYF. The DNA of the CDR3 is TGCGCCAGCAGCCACGAACTAGCGGGAGATCCGAAGTACTTC. The rearrangement joins TRBV4-1 to TRBJ2-7; 11 bases fit TRBD2. The V gene's germline CDR1 is MGHRA and CDR2 YSYEKL. The CDR3 is 14 residues long. V shed 3 bases and J 11 bases; nucleotides not matched to a gene: 9.

The chain recombines TRBV11-2 with TRBJ2-3, with D tentatively TRBD2 (6 bases). CDR3 length equals 15 residues. Trimming removed 3 bases from V and 1 base from J, with 11 bases in between. In germline, CDR1 is SGHAT, CDR2 FQNNGV. CDR3 sequence reads: CASSFQEGCTDTQYF. The CDR3 DNA follows: TGTGCCAGCAGCTTTCAGGAGGGCTGCACAGATACGCAGTATTTT.